The present TCR beta chain was sequenced within a study of blood T cell repertoires in COVID-19. In the study overall: Sites across the United States, Italy and Spain contributed samples from acute and convalescent COVID-19. In each case, the material was cDNA or gDNA derived from T cells, B-cell-depleted T cells, or PBMCs.

Profiled with immunoSEQ multiplex PCR; TCRdb holds only in-frame clones, not every one. This table holds 350,000 to 450,000 clones, about 89% found once. V was cut by 4 bases and J by 7 bases, with 20 bases left in between. CDR1 and CDR2 (germline): MDHEN, SYDVKM. This CDR3 spans 16 amino acids. Specimen: peripheral blood. This clonotype was obtained from a woman aged 35 to 49 with COVID-19, enrolled during active disease. V usage is TRBV28 and J usage is TRBJ1-5; tentatively, D is TRBD1 (6 bases). CDR3 protein: CASSSSLPGAGQPQHF. CDR3 DNA: TGTGCCAGCAGTTCTTCCCTCCCAGGGGCAGGACAGCCCCAGCATTTT.